These 19 T cell receptor beta chains share one sample of origin, sequenced in a study of shared clonotypes between healthy human individuals. Clones were read by immunoSEQ multiplex PCR, and TCRdb kept only the in-frame ones, dropping some. This table has approximately 2.1 million clones, 93% appearing once. The sequenced material came from naive CD4+ T cells from PBMCs. Subset defined: CD45RA+ positively selected. The receptor set was obtained from a young man in good health. Some clones in this sample may be carry-over from other donors' samples.

The J gene is TRBJ2-3, the V gene TRBV7-3, with TRBD1 matching 9 bases. After removal of 0 bases from V and 11 bases from J, the junction contained 6 bases not matched to a gene. There are 14 residues in the CDR3. Germline V gene sequence: CDR1 SGHTA, CDR2 FQGTGA. In nucleotides, the CDR3 is TGTGCCAGCAGCTTAACCGGGACAGGGAAATTGCAGTATTTT. Encoded protein: CASSLTGTGKLQYF.

This clone appeared once. This chain joins TRBV9 and TRBJ1-4; a possible D gene is TRBD1 (6 bases). The CDR3 loop spans 16 amino acids. Trimming cost V 0 bases and J 8 bases, with 17 bases left between them. The germline CDR1 and CDR2 sequences are SGDLS and YYNGEE. In DNA form, the CDR3 reads TGTGCCAGCAGCGTAGCAGTGGGCAGGGGAAACGAAAAACTGTTTTTT. Translation gives CASSVAVGRGNEKLFF.

The rearrangement links TRBV6-1 to TRBJ2-4; D gene uncertain. CDR1 is MNHNS, CDR2 SASEGT, per germline. The CDR3 has 13 amino acids. Trimming stripped 0 bases from V and 9 bases from J, with 9 bases between. The CDR3 DNA is TGTGCCAGCAGTGAAGCCAGAGTTGCCATTCAGTACTTC. Translated, it gives CASSEARVAIQYF.

This sequence joins TRBV6-5 and TRBJ2-3; unclear D gene. This CDR3 is built from 16 residues. V was pared by 0 bases and J by 2 bases, with 12 bases between. The germline gives CDR1 MNHEY, CDR2 SVGAGI. The DNA of the CDR3 is TGTGCCAGCAGTTACTCGGGCCGCCTACACACAGATACGCAGTATTTT. This encodes CASSYSGRLHTDTQYF.

This chain links TRBV18 with TRBJ2-3, with TRBD2 matching 7 bases. Germline lookup yields CDR1 KGHSH and CDR2 LQKENI. Unmatched junction bases numbered 6, after V lost 3 bases and J lost 6 bases. This CDR3 is built from 14 residues. This chain's CDR3 is CASSPKGRADTQYF. The CDR3 nucleotides are TGTGCCAGCTCACCGAAGGGGAGGGCGGATACGCAGTATTTT.

This chain joins TRBV6-6 and TRBJ2-7; maybe TRBD2 (5 bases). V was clipped by 5 bases and J by 0 bases, with 17 bases between them. The V gene's germline CDR1 is MNHNY and CDR2 SVGAGI (reference sequence). This CDR3 has 16 amino acids. CDR3 region: CASSPPRGLSSYEQYF. DNA for the CDR3: TGTGCCAGCAGTCCCCCCCGCGGACTGAGCTCCTACGAGCAGTACTTC.

The chain combines TRBV18 with TRBJ2-7, with 8 bases that match TRBD2. Germline V CDR1 and CDR2: KGHSH, LQKENI. The CDR3 covers 15 residues. V lost 2 bases, J lost 5 bases, and 8 bases stayed unmatched. The CDR3 sequence: CASSPTSGRVNEQYF. CDR3 bases: TGTGCCAGCTCACCAACGAGCGGGAGAGTCAACGAGCAGTACTTC.

The V call is TRBV6-1, the J call TRBJ1-4, with a tentative D call TRBD1 (6 bases). Trimming took off 9 bases at V and 8 bases at J, with 19 bases between the two ends. CDR1 MNHNS and CDR2 SASEGT come from the germline V gene. The CDR3 has 14 residues. CDR3 sequence reads: CASHSQGLWEKLFF. The CDR3 DNA sequence: TGTGCCAGTCATTCACAGGGTCTTTGGGAAAAACTGTTTTTT.

The table lists this clone with a few counts. CDR3 coding DNA: TGTGCCATCAGTGAGACAATGAACACTGAAGCTTTCTTT. This gives the protein CAISETMNTEAFF. V gene TRBV10-3 combines with J gene TRBJ1-1; unclear D gene. The V end was cut by 2 bases, the J end by 0 bases, with 4 bases between. There are 13 residues in the CDR3. Germline V CDR1 and CDR2: ENHRY, SYGVKD.

The chain carries TRBV6-1 and TRBJ2-1; 10 bases agree with TRBD2. CDR3 length: 15 amino acids. Germline values: CDR1 MNHNS, CDR2 SASEGT. J lost 3 bases, V lost 4 bases, and 3 bases had no gene match. The CDR3 sequence: CASSGTSGGYNEQFF. CDR3 coding DNA: TGTGCCAGCAGTGGGACTAGCGGAGGCTACAATGAGCAGTTCTTC.

The gene calls are TRBV28 and TRBJ2-1; 11 nucleotides align to TRBD2. Looked up from germline, CDR1 is MDHEN and CDR2 is SYDVKM. Trimming took 6 bases from V and 6 from J; bases not matched to a gene: 4. The CDR3 runs to 14 residues. The CDR3, as DNA: TGTGCCAGCAGGGGACTAGCGGAGATCAATGAGCAGTTCTTC. Its protein is CASRGLAEINEQFF.

This clone has only one observation. The chain combines TRBV2 with TRBJ2-1; the D is unclear. This CDR3 comprises 11 residues. V was shortened by 0 bases and J by 15 bases, with 9 bases between the two germline ends. Per the germline V gene, CDR1 is SNHLY and CDR2 is FYNNEI. This CDR3 reads CASSEAVSLFF. The CDR3 DNA reads as TGTGCCAGCAGTGAAGCTGTCAGTCTGTTCTTC.

This chain connects TRBV6-1 to TRBJ2-3, with D maybe TRBD2 (7 bases). Per germline, CDR1 MNHNS and CDR2 SASEGT. Trimming removed 8 bases at V and 3 bases at J, with 18 bases between. The length of the CDR3 is 15 residues. CDR3 DNA sequence: TGTGCCAGCGCCGCCCCGGGGGGCGGAACAGATACGCAGTATTTT. Translating gives CASAAPGGGTDTQYF.

The V and J genes are TRBV6-5 and TRBJ1-1; no reliable D call. V lost 7 bases and J 0 bases, leaving 12 bases between the germline ends. Germline V gene lookup returns CDR1 MNHEY and CDR2 SVGAGI. This CDR3 has 14 residues. CDR3 sequence reads: CASTESGLNTEAFF. The DNA for the CDR3 is TGTGCCAGCACCGAGAGTGGACTGAACACTGAAGCTTTCTTT.

This chain joins TRBV28 and TRBJ1-5; a possible D gene is TRBD1 (5 bases). The CDR3 loop spans 15 amino acids. Germline CDR1 is MDHEN and CDR2 is SYDVKM. V lost 4 bases and J lost 0, with 10 bases in between. In DNA form, the CDR3 reads TGTGCCAGCAGTTCGCCGGGACTTAGCAATCAGCCCCAGCATTTT. This translates into CASSSPGLSNQPQHF.

The chain uses TRBV18 and TRBJ2-2; 7 nucleotides agree with TRBD2. The CDR3 contains 16 residues. Germline V gene lookup returns CDR1 KGHSH and CDR2 LQKENI. J gave up 1 base and V 3 bases, and 5 bases lay outside the gene matches. The CDR3 here is CASSPRLAVNTGELFF. Written as DNA, the CDR3 is TGTGCCAGCTCACCCCGGCTAGCGGTGAACACCGGGGAGCTGTTTTTT.

Comments on this clone: The sample carries other DNA sequences with the same CDR3. This chain links TRBV28 with TRBJ2-5; D may be TRBD1 or TRBD2 (6 bases each). V lost 4 bases, J lost 5 bases, and 14 bases lay in between. This CDR3 has 14 amino acids. Per germline, CDR1 MDHEN and CDR2 SYDVKM. CDR3 in amino acids: CASSSPGGGETQYF. CDR3 in DNA: TGTGCCAGCAGTTCTCCCGGAGGGGGGGAGACCCAGTACTTC.

The rearrangement links TRBV13 to TRBJ2-7, with D perhaps matching TRBD1 (6 bases). The CDR3 runs to 15 residues. The ends were cut back, 0 bases at V and 2 bases at J, with 11 bases in the middle. CDR1 is PRHDT and CDR2 is FYEKMQ in the germline V gene (reference sequence). The CDR3 loop is CASSLGQQGTYEQYF. Here the CDR3 DNA reads TGTGCCAGCAGCTTAGGCCAACAGGGTACCTACGAGCAGTACTTC.

The chain employs TRBV5-4 and TRBJ2-5, with 15 bases fitting TRBD2. V shed 0 bases and J 5 bases; nucleotides not matched to a gene: 5. There are 17 residues in the CDR3. The germline V gene has CDR1 SGHNT and CDR2 YYREEE (reference sequence). CDR3 amino acids: CASSLGTSGRAGETQYF. The CDR3 nucleotides are TGTGCCAGCAGCTTGGGGACTAGCGGGAGGGCCGGGGAGACCCAGTACTTC. The full variable domain, its missing parts supplied by reference TRBV5-4 and TRBJ2-5, is ETGVTQSPTHLIKTRGQQVTLRCSSQSGHNTVSWYQQALGQGPQFIFQYYREEENGRGNFPPRFSGLQFPNYSSELNVNALELDDSALYLCASSLGTSGRAGETQYFGPGTRLLVL.